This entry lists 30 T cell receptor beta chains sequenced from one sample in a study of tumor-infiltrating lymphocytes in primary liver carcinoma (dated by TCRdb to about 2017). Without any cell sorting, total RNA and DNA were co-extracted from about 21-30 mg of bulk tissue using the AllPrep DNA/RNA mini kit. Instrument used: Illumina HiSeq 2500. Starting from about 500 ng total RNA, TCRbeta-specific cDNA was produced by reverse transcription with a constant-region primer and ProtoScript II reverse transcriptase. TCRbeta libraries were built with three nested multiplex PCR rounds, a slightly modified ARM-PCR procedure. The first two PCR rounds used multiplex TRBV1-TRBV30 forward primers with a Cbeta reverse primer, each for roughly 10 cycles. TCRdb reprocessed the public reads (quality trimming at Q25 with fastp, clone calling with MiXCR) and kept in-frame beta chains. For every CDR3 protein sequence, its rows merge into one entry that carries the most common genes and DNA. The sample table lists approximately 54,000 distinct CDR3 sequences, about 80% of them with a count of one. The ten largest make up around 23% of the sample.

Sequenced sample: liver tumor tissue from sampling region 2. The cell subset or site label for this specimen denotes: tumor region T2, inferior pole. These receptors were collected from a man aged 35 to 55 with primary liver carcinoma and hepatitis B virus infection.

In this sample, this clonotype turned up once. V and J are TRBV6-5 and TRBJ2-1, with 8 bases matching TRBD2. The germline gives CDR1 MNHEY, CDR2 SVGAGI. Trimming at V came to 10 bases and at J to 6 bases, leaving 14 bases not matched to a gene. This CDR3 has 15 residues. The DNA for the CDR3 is TGTGCCATCTGTTACTCGGGGCGGGGGGCCAATGAGCAGTTCTTC. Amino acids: CAICYSGRGANEQFF.

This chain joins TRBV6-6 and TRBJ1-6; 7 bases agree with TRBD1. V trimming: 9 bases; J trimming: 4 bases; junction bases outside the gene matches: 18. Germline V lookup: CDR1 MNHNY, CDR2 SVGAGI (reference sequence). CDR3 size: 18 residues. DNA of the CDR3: TGTGCCAGAAGCCCCACATCATTACCGGGACAGTATAATTCACCCCTCCACTTT. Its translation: CARSPTSLPGQYNSPLHF.

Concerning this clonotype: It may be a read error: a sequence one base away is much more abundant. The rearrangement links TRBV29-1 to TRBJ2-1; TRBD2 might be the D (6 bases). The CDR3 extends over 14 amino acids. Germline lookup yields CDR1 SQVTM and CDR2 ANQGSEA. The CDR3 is CSVGAGSNYDEQFF. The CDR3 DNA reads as TGCAGCGTTGGGGCGGGATCAAACTACGATGAGCAGTTCTTC.

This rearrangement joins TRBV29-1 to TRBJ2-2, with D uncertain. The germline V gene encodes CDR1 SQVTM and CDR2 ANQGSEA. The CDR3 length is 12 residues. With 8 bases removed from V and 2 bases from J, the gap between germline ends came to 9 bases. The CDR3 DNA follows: TGCAGCACTGCTACAAACACCGGGGAGCTGTTTTTT. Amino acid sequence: CSTATNTGELFF.

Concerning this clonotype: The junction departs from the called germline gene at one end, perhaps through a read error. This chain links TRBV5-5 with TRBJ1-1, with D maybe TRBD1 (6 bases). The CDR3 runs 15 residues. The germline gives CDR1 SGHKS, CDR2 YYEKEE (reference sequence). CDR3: CASSRGGGRGAEAIF. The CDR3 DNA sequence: TGTGCCAGCAGCCGGGGCGGGGGGCGCGGCGCTGAAGCTATCTTT.

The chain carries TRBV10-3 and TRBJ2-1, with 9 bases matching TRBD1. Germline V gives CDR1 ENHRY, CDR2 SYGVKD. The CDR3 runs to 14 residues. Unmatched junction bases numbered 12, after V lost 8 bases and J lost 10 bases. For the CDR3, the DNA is TGTGCCATCCGAGTCAGACAGGGGGAAGGCGAGCAGTTCTTC. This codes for CAIRVRQGEGEQFF.

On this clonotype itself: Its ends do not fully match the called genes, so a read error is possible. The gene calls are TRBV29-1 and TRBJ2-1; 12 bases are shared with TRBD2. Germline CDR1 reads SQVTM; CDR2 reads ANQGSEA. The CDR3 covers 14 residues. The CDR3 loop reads CSVERTSGGSEKFF. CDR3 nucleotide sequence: TGCAGCGTTGAAAGAACTAGCGGGGGGAGTGAGAAGTTCTTC.

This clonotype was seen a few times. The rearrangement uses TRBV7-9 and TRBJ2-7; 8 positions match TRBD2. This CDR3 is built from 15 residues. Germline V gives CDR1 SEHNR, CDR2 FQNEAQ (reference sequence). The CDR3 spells CVSSKRGRQNYEQYF. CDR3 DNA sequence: TGTGTTAGCAGCAAGCGGGGGAGACAGAACTACGAGCAGTACTTC.

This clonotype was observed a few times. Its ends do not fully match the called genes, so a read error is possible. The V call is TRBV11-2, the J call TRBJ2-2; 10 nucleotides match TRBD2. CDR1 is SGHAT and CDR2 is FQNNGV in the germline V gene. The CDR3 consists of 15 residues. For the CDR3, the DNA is TGTACCAGCAGTGCGGGACTAGCGCGTCACGGGGAGCTGTTTTTT. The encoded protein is CTSSAGLARHGELFF.

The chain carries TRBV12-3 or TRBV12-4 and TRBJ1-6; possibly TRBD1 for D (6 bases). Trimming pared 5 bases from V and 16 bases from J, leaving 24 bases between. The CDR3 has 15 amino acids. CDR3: CASSHDREGGVPLHF. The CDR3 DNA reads TGTGCCAGCAGTCACGATAGGGAGGGGGGAGTACCACTCCACTTT.

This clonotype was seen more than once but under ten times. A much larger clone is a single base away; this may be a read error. This CDR3 reads CANSRDPAYEQYF. CDR3 nucleotide sequence: TGTGCCAACAGCCGGGACCCCGCCTACGAGCAGTACTTC. V gene TRBV5-4 combines with J gene TRBJ2-7; D is possibly TRBD1 or TRBD2 (5 bases each). This CDR3 is built from 13 residues. CDR1 is SGHNT, CDR2 YYREEE, per germline (reference sequence). Combining the CDR3 with reference TRBV5-4 and TRBJ2-7 gives the whole variable domain ETGVTQSPTHLIKTRGQQVTLRCSSQSGHNTVSWYQQALGQGPQFIFQYYREEENGRGNFPPRFSGLQFPNYSSELNVNALELDDSALYLCANSRDPAYEQYFGPGTRLTVT.

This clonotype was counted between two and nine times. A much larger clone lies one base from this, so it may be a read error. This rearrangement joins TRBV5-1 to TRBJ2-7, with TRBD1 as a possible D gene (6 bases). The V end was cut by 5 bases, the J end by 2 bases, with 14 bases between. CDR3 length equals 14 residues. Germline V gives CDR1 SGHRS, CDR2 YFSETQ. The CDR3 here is CASSRTADTYEQYF. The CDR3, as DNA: TGCGCCAGCAGTCGGACAGCTGACACCTACGAGCAGTACTTC.

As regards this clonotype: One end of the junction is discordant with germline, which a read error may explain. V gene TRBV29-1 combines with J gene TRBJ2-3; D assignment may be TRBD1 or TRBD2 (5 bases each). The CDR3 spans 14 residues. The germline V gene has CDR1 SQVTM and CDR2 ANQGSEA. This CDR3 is CGVAPRGDTDTQYF. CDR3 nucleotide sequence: TGCGGCGTCGCTCCTAGAGGGGACACAGATACGCAGTATTTT.

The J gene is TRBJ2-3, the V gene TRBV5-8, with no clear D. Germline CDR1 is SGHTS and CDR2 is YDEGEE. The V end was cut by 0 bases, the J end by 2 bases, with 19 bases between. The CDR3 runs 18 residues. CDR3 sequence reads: CASSLAEAKLVNTDTQYF. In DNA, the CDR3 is TGTGCCAGCAGCTTGGCCGAAGCTAAGCTGGTAAACACAGATACGCAGTATTTT.

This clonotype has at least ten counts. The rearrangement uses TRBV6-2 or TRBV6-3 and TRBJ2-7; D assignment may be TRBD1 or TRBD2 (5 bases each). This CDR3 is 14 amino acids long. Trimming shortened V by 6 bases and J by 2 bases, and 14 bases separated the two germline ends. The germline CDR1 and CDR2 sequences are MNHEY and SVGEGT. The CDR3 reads CASSSGTLTYEQYF. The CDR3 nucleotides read TGTGCCAGCAGCTCCGGGACGCTGACCTACGAGCAGTACTTC.

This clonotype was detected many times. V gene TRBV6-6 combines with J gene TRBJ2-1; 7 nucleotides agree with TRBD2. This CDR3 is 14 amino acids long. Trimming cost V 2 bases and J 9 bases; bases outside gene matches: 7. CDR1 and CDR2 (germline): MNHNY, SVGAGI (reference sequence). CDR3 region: CASSYGGRAVEQFF. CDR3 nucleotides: TGTGCCAGCAGTTACGGCGGGAGAGCGGTTGAGCAGTTCTTC.

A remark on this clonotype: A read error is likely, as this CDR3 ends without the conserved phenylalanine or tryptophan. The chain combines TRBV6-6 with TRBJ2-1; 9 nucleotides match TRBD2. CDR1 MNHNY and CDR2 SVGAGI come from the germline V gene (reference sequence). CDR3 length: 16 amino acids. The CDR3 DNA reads TGTGCCAGCAGATACTCACGCGGGAGGGCTTGGGTTGAGCAGTTCTTA. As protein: CASRYSRGRAWVEQFL.

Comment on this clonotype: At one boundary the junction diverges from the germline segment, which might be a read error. The DNA of the CDR3 is TGTGCCACCAGCCCATTTCAGCTGCCGGATACGCAGCATTTT. Translated: CATSPFQLPDTQHF. The J gene is TRBJ2-3, the V gene TRBV11-2; D remains ambiguous. The J call may not be correct, given that the DNA end is closer to TRBJ1-5. Germline CDR1 reads SGHAT; CDR2 reads FQNNGV. This CDR3 spans 14 amino acids.

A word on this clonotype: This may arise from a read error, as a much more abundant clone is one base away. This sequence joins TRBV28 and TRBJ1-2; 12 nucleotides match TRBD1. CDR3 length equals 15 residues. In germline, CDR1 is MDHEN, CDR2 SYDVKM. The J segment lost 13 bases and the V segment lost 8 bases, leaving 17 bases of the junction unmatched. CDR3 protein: CASGAGTGGLVVCTF. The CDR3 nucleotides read TGTGCCAGCGGTGCAGGGACAGGGGGCCTAGTGGTCTGCACCTTC.

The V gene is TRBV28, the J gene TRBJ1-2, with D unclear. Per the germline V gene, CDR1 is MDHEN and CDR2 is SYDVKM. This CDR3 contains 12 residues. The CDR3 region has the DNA TGTGTCAGTTGGACCCCCCGGGATGGCTACACCTTC. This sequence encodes CVSWTPRDGYTF.

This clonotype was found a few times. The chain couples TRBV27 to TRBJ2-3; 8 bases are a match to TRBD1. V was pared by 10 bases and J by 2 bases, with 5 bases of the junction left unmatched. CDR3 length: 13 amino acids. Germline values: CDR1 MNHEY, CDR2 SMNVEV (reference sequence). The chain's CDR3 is CATGTGHTDTQYF. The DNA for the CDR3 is TGTGCCACAGGGACAGGACACACAGATACGCAGTATTTT.

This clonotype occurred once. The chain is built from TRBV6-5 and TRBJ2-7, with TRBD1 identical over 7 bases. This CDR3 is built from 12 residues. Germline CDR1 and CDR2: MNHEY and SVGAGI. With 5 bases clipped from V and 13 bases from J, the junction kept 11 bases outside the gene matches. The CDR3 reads CASSAGQDRLYF. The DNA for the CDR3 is TGTGCCAGCAGTGCTGGACAGGATAGATTATACTTC.

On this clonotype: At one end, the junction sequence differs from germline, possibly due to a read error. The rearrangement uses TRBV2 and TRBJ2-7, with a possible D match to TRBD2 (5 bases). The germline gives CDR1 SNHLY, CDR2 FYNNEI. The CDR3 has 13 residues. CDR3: CASMVANSYEQYF. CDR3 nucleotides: TGTGCTAGCATGGTAGCGAACTCCTACGAGCAGTACTTC. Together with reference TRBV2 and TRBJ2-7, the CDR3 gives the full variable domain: EPEVTQTPSHQVTQMGQEVILRCVPISNHLYFYWYRQILGQKVEFLVSFYNNEISEKSEIFDDQFSVERPDGSNFTLKIRSTKLEDSAMYFCASMVANSYEQYFGPGTRLTVT.

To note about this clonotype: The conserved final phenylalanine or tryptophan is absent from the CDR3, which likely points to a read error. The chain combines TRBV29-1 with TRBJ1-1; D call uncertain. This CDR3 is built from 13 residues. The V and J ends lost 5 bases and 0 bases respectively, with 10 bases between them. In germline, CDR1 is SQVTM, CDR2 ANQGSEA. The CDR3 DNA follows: TGCAGCGTTCGTCAGGCCCTGAACACTGAAGCTTTCTTA. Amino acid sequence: CSVRQALNTEAFL.

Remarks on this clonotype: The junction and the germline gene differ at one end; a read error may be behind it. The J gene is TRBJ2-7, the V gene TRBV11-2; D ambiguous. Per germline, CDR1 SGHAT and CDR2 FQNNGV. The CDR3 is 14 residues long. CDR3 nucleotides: TGTGCCAGTAGCTTTGTACTCCTCTTCTACGAGCAGTACTTC. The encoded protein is CASSFVLLFYEQYF.

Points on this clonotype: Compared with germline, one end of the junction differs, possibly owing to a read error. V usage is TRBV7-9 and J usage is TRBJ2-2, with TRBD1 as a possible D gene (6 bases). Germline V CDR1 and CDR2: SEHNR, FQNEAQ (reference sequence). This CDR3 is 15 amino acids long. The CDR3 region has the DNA TGTGCCAGCGGCTTAGGACAGAGGAGAGCCGGGGAGCTGTTTTTT. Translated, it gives CASGLGQRRAGELFF.

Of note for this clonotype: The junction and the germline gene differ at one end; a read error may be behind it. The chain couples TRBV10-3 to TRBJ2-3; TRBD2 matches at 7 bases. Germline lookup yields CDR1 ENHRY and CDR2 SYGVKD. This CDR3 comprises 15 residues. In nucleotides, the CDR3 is TGTGCCATCAGTCTGACTAGCACAGTAACAGATACGCATTATTTT. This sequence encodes CAISLTSTVTDTHYF.

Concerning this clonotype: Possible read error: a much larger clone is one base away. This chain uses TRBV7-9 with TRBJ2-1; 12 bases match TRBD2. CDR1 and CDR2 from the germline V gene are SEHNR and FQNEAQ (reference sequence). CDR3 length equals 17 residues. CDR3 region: CAGSYSTSGSSYNEQFF. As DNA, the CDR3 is TGTGCCGGCAGCTATTCGACTAGCGGGAGCTCCTACAATGAGCAGTTCTTC.

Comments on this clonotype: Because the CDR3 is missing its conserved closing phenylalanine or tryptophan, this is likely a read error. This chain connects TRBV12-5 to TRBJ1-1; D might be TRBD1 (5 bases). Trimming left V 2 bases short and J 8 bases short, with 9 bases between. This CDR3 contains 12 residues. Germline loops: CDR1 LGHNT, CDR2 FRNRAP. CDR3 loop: CASGLRQGEAFS. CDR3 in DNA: TGTGCTAGTGGTTTGAGGCAGGGCGAAGCTTTCTCT.

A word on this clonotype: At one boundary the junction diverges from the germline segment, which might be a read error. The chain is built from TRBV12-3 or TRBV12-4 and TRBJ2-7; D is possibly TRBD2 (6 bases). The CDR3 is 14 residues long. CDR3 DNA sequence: TGTGCCAGCAGTTTAGAGGAGGGTTCCTACGTGCAGTACTTC. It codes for CASSLEEGSYVQYF.